What follows are 15 T cell receptor beta chains derived from one specimen sequenced in a study of shared clonotypes between healthy human individuals. The data were produced by immunoSEQ multiplex PCR, yet TCRdb's version contains in-frame clones alone and is incomplete. The sample holds more than 500,000 clones, approximately 94% seen once. Source material: naive CD4+ T cells sorted from blood. Subset denoted: CD45RA+ positively selected. These receptors originate from a woman aged 30 to 39 in good health.

The CDR3 DNA reads TGTGCCAGCAGCGCCCCAGGGGGCTTGAACACCGGGGAGCTGTTTTTT. Its protein product is CASSAPGGLNTGELFF. The chain is built from TRBV2 and TRBJ2-2, with 8 bases matching TRBD1. Germline CDR1 and CDR2: SNHLY and FYNNEI. The CDR3 runs to 16 residues. Trimming removed 6 bases from V and 1 base from J; junction bases left unmatched: 7.

About this clone itself: Other DNA sequences in the same sample also yield this CDR3. The chain recombines TRBV4-2 with TRBJ2-1, with TRBD2 matching 7 bases. The length of the CDR3 is 15 residues. With 1 base clipped from V and 7 bases from J, the junction kept 7 bases outside the gene matches. The germline V gene encodes CDR1 LGHNA and CDR2 YNFKEQ. CDR3 DNA sequence: TGTGCCAGCAGCCAAGGGACGGGAGGAGGGAATGAGCAGTTCTTC. This sequence encodes CASSQGTGGGNEQFF.

CDR3 nucleotides: TGCGCCAGCAGCATGGGACAGGGTATGGTCTACGAGCAGTACTTC. This encodes CASSMGQGMVYEQYF. J is TRBJ2-7 and V is TRBV5-1, with 9 bases lining up with TRBD1. The CDR3 has 15 amino acids. The junction had 8 bases not matched to a gene; V was cut back by 4 bases and J by 3 bases. CDR1 and CDR2 (germline): SGHRS, YFSETQ.

This clone was found once. The same CDR3 arises from other DNA sequences in this sample as well. The chain joins TRBV5-4 to TRBJ2-2; 9 bases align to TRBD2. The CDR3 is 15 amino acids. V was clipped by 1 base and J by 8 bases; unmatched bases: 6. Looked up from germline, CDR1 is SGHNT and CDR2 is YYREEE (reference sequence). The CDR3 nucleotides are TGTGCCAGCAGCTTGTGGCGGGAGGGCCCGGGGGAGCTGTTTTTT. It codes for CASSLWREGPGELFF.

This sequence joins TRBV14 and TRBJ1-2, with no clear D. Trimming took off 6 bases at V and 4 bases at J, with 18 bases between the two ends. Per germline, CDR1 SGHDN and CDR2 FVKESK. CDR3 length: 15 residues. CDR3 bases: TGTGCCAGCAGTGATCGCGCCGGGCTTCTCTATGGCTACACCTTC. Encoded protein: CASSDRAGLLYGYTF.

The gene calls are TRBV2 and TRBJ2-5; the D is unclear. TRBJ2-7 explains the end of the DNA better; the J call may be wrong. Germline V gene lookup returns CDR1 SNHLY and CDR2 FYNNEI. CDR3 size: 11 residues. CDR3 sequence: CASSEGGEQYF. CDR3 bases: TGTGCCAGCAGTGAAGGGGGCGAGCAGTACTTC.

V usage is TRBV28 and J usage is TRBJ2-1; D is unresolved. Germline V gives CDR1 MDHEN, CDR2 SYDVKM. The length of the CDR3 is 15 residues. The V and J ends lost 2 bases and 6 bases respectively, with 14 bases between them. CDR3 DNA: TGTGCCAGCAGTTTACTGAGCCTGAGCAGCAATGAGCAGTTCTTC. Translation gives CASSLLSLSSNEQFF.

The chain employs TRBV5-1 and TRBJ1-1, with no clear D. Germline V gene sequence: CDR1 SGHRS, CDR2 YFSETQ. Trimming pared 0 bases from V and 7 bases from J, leaving 13 bases between. The CDR3 is 14 amino acids. CDR3 residues: CASSLGHPQFEAFF. Here the CDR3 DNA reads TGCGCCAGCAGCTTGGGACACCCTCAATTTGAAGCTTTCTTT.

Remarks on this clone: The same CDR3 can be traced to other DNA sequences in this sample. J is TRBJ2-1 and V is TRBV5-1; D may be TRBD2 (5 bases). Germline assignment: CDR1 SGHRS and CDR2 YFSETQ. The V end lost 5 bases, the J end lost 5 bases, and 11 bases lay between the germline ends. The CDR3 runs 13 residues. The CDR3 protein is CASSLRADNEQFF. CDR3 coding DNA: TGCGCCAGCAGTTTGAGGGCCGACAATGAGCAGTTCTTC.

CDR3 sequence reads: CASSSVRRAMNTEAFF. For the CDR3, the DNA is TGTGCCAGCAGCTCAGTCCGCAGAGCCATGAACACTGAAGCTTTCTTT. The chain uses TRBV7-8 and TRBJ1-1; D gene uncertain. Germline assignment: CDR1 SGHVS and CDR2 FQNEAQ. This CDR3 contains 16 residues. Trimming left V 4 bases short and J 0 bases short, with 15 bases between.

In its sample, this clone was seen once. J is TRBJ2-7 and V is TRBV15, with D perhaps matching TRBD2 (6 bases). Trimming left V 1 base short and J 2 bases short, with 9 bases between. The length of the CDR3 is 14 residues. Germline lookup yields CDR1 LNHNV and CDR2 YYDKDF (reference sequence). The CDR3: CATSRGDLTYEQYF. DNA of the CDR3: TGTGCCACCAGCAGAGGGGACTTGACCTACGAGCAGTACTTC.

This rearrangement joins TRBV28 to TRBJ1-1; D might be TRBD1 (6 bases). V dropped 1 base and J dropped 6 bases, with 18 bases sitting between them. CDR1 is MDHEN, CDR2 SYDVKM, per germline. There are 16 residues in the CDR3. This chain's CDR3 is CASSLSTRGGVAEAFF. Here the CDR3 DNA reads TGTGCCAGCAGTTTATCCACTCGGGGGGGCGTCGCTGAAGCTTTCTTT.

V is TRBV19 and J is TRBJ2-1, with TRBD2 identical over 16 bases. The CDR3 consists of 17 residues. With V trimmed by 6 bases and J by 4 bases, 6 bases remained unmatched. Per germline, CDR1 LNHDA and CDR2 SQIVND (reference sequence). DNA of the CDR3: TGTGCCAGTAGGGGACTAGCGGGAGGGCCACGATACAATGAGCAGTTCTTC. This sequence encodes CASRGLAGGPRYNEQFF.

The gene calls are TRBV7-9 and TRBJ2-7; 14 positions agree with TRBD2. The ends lost 5 bases at V and 5 bases at J; junction bases unmatched: 8. CDR3 length: 16 residues. From germline, CDR1 is SEHNR and CDR2 FQNEAQ (reference sequence). This chain's CDR3 is CASSPYPGLAGDEQYF. As DNA, the CDR3 is TGTGCCAGCAGCCCCTACCCGGGACTAGCGGGAGACGAGCAGTACTTC.

J is TRBJ1-2 and V is TRBV5-8; D is possibly TRBD1 (5 bases). The germline V gene has CDR1 SGHTS and CDR2 YDEGEE. The length of the CDR3 is 13 residues. V dropped 4 bases and J dropped 6 bases, with 13 bases sitting between them. CDR3: CASSPGPGNGYTF. The CDR3 DNA sequence: TGTGCCAGCAGCCCGGGACCAGGGAATGGCTACACCTTC.